The entry that follows covers one TCR beta chain sequence. The entry originates in a study of blood T cell repertoires in COVID-19. Whole-study context: The samples span acute and convalescent COVID-19 from the United States, Italy and Spain. T cells, B-cell-depleted T cells, or PBMCs provided the cDNA or gDNA that served as material.

Assay used: immunoSEQ multiplex PCR; TCRdb lists only in-frame clones, some missing. The sample records 25,000 to 30,000 clones, about 85% being singletons. This receptor was identified in a man aged 50-59 years with active or convalescent COVID-19. Sequenced input: peripheral blood.

Written as DNA, the CDR3 is TGCAGCATCCAAGGTCAGGGGGCTAACTACAATGAGCAGTTCTTC. It codes for CSIQGQGANYNEQFF. The chain couples TRBV29-1 to TRBJ2-1; 8 bases match TRBD1. V trimming: 8 bases; J trimming: 3 bases; junction bases outside the gene matches: 12. This CDR3 has 15 residues. Germline CDR1 is SQVTM and CDR2 is ANQGSEA.